This T cell receptor beta chain originates from a study of CD8+ T cells in alopecia areata. Germline V gene lookup returns CDR1 SGHDT and CDR2 YYEEEE. This CDR3 is 12 amino acids long. V gave up 5 bases and J gave up 6 bases, with 11 bases separating them. It was cDNA, reverse transcribed from extracted RNA, that served as the sequencing template. This table comes from immunoSEQ multiplex PCR, and its TCRdb copy is limited to in-frame clones, with some not included. The sample gives some 98,000 clones, roughly two thirds of which show up once; 15% to 17% is in the top ten. As for treatment: oral pan-JAK inhibitor, 5-10 mg twice daily.

The sequenced sample was CD8+ T cells sorted from blood, obtained at week 4, from a patient treated with tofacitinib. The receptor's source is a human donor with alopecia areata. The V and J genes are TRBV5-6 and TRBJ2-5; no reliable D call. This CDR3 reads CASRSEEQTQYF. CDR3 coding DNA: TGTGCCAGCAGGTCCGAGGAGCAGACCCAGTACTTC.